Sequencing of this T cell receptor beta chain was carried out in a study of blood T cell repertoires in COVID-19. Study details: Material from acute and convalescent COVID-19 was sourced from the United States, Italy and Spain. PBMCs, B-cell-depleted T cells, or T cells provided the cDNA or gDNA that made up the material.

Trimming took 2 bases from V and 7 from J, leaving 9 bases between them. Per germline, CDR1 SGHDN and CDR2 FVKESK. The CDR3 loop spans 13 amino acids. The method was immunoSEQ multiplex PCR; TCRdb's version includes in-frame clones alone and lacks a portion of them. Of around 140,000 clones listed, around 88% are singletons. The V call is TRBV14, the J call TRBJ1-5; unclear D gene. The receptor was isolated from a human donor in a cohort sampled during active COVID-19. Sequenced material: peripheral blood. For the CDR3, the DNA is TGTGCCAGCAGCCAACAGGTAAACCAGCCCCAGCATTTT. This codes for CASSQQVNQPQHF.